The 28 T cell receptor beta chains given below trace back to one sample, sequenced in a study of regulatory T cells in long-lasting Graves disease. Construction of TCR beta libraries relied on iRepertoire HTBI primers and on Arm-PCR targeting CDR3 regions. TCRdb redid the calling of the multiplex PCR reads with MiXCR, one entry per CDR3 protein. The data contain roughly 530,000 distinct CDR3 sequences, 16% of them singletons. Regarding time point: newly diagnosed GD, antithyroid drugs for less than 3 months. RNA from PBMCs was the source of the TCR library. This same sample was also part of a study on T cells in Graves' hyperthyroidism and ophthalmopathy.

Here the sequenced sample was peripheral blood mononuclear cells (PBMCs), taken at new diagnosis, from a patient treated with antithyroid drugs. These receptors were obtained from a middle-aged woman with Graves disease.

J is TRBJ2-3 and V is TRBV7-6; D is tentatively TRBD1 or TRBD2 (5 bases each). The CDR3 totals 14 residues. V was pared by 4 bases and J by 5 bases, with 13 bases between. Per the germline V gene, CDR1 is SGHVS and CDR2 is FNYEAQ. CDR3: CASSSPGRQDTQYF. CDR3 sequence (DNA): TGTGCCAGCAGCTCCCCGGGGCGTCAAGATACGCAGTATTTT. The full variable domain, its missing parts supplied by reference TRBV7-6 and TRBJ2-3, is GAGVSQSPRYKVTKRGQDVALRCDPISGHVSLYWYRQALGQGPEFLTYFNYEAQQDKSGLPNDRFSAERPEGSISTLTIQRTEQRDSAMYRCASSSPGRQDTQYFGPGTRLTVL.

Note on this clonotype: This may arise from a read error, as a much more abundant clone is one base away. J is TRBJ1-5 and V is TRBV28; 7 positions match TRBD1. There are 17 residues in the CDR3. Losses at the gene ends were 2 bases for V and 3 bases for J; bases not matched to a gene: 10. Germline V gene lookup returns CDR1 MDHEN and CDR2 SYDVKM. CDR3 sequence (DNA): TGTGCCAGCAGTTTAATGAAGGGGGCTAACCCCAATCAGCCCCAGCATTTT. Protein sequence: CASSLMKGANPNQPQHF.

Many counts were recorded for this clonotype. CDR3 in amino acids: CASSSPNTEAFF. The CDR3 DNA is TGTGCCAGCAGTTCCCCGAACACTGAAGCTTTCTTT. V usage is TRBV6-5 and J usage is TRBJ1-1; D gene unclear. Trimming removed 4 bases at V and 1 base at J, with 4 bases between. The CDR3 covers 12 residues. Germline V gene data show CDR1 as MNHEY and CDR2 as SVGAGI.

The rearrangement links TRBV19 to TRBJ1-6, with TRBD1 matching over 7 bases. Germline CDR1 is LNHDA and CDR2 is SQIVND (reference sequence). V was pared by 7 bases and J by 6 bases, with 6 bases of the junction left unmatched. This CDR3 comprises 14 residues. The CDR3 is CASTQGQVNSPLHF. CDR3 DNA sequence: TGTGCCAGTACCCAAGGACAGGTTAATTCACCCCTCCACTTT.

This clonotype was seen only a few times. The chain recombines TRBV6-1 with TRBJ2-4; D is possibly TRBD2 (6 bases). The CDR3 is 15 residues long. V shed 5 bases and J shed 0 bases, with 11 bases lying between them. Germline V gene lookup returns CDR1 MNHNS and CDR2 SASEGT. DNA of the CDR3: TGTGCCAGCAGTCGGGGGTCCTTAGCCAAAAACATTCAGTACTTC. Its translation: CASSRGSLAKNIQYF.

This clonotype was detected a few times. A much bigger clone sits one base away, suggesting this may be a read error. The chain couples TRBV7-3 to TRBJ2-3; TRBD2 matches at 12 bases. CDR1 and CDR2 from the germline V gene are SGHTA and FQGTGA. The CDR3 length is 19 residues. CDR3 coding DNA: TGTGCCAGCGGCTTAATGCCCCCGGCTAGCGGGGGGGTCACAGATACGCAGTATTTT. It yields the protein CASGLMPPASGGVTDTQYF.

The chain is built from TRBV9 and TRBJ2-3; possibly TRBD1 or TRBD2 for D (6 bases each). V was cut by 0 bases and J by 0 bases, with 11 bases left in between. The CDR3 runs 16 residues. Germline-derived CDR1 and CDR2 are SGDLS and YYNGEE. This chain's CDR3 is CASSVEGGPSTDTQYF. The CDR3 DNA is TGTGCCAGCAGCGTAGAAGGGGGGCCGAGCACAGATACGCAGTATTTT.

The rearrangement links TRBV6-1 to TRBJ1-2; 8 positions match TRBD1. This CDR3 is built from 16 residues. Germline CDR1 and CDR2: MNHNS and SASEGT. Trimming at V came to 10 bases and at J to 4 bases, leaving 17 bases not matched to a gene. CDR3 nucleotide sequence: TGTGCCACTAACCCTGGACAGGGCGGCGGTCGCTATGGCTACACCTTC. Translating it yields CATNPGQGGGRYGYTF.

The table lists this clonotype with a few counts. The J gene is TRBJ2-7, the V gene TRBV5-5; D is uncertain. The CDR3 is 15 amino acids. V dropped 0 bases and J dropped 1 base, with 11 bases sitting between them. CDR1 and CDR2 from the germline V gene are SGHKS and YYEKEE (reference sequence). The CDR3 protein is CASSLVAGESYEQYF. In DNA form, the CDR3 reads TGTGCCAGCAGCTTGGTGGCTGGGGAATCCTACGAGCAGTACTTC.

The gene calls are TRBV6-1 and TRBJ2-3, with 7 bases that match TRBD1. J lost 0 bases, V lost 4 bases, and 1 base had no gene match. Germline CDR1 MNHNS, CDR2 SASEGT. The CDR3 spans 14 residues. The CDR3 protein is CASSADRSTDTQYF. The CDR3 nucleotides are TGTGCCAGCAGTGCGGACAGGAGCACAGATACGCAGTATTTT.

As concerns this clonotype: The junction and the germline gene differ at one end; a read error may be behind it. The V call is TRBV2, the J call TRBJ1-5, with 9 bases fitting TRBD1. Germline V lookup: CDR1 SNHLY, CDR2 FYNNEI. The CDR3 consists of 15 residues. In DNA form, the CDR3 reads TGTGGCAGCGCGGGACAGGGATCAAGCAATCAGCCCCAGCATTTT. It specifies CGSAGQGSSNQPQHF.

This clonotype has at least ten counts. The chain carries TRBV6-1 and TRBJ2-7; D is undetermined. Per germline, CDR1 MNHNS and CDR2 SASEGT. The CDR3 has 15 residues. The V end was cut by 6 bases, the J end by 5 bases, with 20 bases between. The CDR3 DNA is TGTGCCAGCAGACCCCCGGGCTCTACTTGGGACGAGCAGTACTTC. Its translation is CASRPPGSTWDEQYF.

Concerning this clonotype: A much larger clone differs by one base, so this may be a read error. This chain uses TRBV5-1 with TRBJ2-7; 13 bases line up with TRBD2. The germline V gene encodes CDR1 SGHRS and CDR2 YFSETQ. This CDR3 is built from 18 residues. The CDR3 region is CASSVATSGGASYNEQYF. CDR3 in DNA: TGTGCCAGCAGCGTAGCAACTAGCGGGGGGGCTTCCTACAATGAGCAGTACTTC.

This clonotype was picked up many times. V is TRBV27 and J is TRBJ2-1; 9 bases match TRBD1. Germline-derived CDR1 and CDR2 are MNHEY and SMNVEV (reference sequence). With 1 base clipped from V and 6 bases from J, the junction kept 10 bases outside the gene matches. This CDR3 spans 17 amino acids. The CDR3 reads CASSLYPTGTGSNEQFF. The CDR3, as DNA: TGTGCCAGCAGTTTATACCCGACCGGGACAGGGTCCAATGAGCAGTTCTTC.

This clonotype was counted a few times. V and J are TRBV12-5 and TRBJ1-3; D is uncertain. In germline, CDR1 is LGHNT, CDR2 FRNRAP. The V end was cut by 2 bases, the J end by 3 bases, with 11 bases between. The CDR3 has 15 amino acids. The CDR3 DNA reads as TGTGCTAGTGGTTTGTCCCGGGCGGGTGGAAACACCATATATTTT. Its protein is CASGLSRAGGNTIYF.

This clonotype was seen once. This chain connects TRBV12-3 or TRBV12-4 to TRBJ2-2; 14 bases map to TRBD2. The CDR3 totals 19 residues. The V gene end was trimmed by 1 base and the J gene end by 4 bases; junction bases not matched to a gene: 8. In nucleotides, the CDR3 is TGTGCCAGCAGTTTAGATAGTCGACTAGCGGGGGGGAGCACCGGGGAGCTGTTTTTT. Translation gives CASSLDSRLAGGSTGELFF.

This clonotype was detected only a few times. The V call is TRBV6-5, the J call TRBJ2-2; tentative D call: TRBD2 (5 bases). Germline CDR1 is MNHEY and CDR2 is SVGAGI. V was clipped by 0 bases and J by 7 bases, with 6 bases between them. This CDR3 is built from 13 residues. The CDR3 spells CASSYSDFGELFF. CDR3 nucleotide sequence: TGTGCCAGCAGTTACTCGGACTTCGGGGAGCTGTTTTTT.

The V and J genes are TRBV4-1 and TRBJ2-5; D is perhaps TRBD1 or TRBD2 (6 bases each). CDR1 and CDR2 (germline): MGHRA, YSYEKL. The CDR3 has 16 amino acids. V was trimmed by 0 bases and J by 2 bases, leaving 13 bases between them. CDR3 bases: TGCGCCAGCAGCCAAGATCAATGGGGGGCACAAGAGACCCAGTACTTC. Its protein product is CASSQDQWGAQETQYF.

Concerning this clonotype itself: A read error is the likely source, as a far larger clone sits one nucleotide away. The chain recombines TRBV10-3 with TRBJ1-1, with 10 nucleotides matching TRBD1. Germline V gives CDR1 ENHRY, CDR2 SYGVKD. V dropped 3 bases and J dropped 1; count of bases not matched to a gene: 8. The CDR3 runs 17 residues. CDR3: CAISEAGTGAWNTEAFF. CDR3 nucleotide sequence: TGTGCCATCAGTGAAGCCGGGACAGGGGCTTGGAACACTGAAGCTTTCTTT.

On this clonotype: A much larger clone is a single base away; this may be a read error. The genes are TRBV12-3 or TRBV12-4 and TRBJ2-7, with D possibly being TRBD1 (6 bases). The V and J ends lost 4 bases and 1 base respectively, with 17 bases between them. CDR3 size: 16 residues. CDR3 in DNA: TGTGCCAGCAGTTCCCATACTAGTACAGGGTCCTACGAGCAGTACTTC. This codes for CASSSHTSTGSYEQYF.

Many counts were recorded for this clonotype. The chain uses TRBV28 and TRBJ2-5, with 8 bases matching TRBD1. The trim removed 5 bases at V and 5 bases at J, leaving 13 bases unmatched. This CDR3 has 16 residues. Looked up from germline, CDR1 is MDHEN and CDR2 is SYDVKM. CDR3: CASSSPRTGFGETQYF. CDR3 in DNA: TGTGCCAGCAGTAGTCCTCGGACAGGGTTTGGCGAGACCCAGTACTTC.

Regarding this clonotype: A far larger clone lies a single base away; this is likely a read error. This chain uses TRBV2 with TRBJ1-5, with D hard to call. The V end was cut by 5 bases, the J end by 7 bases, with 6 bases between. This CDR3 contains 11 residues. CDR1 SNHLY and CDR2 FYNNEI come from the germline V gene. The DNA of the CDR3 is TGTGCCAGCAGTAAGGGACAGCCCCAGCATTTT. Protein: CASSKGQPQHF.

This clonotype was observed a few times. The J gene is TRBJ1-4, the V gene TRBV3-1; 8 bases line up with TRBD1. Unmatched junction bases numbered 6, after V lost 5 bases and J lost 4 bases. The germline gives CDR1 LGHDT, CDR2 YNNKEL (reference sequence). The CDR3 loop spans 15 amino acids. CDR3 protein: CASSKRTGRNEKLFF. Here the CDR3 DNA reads TGTGCCAGCAGCAAACGGACAGGGCGTAATGAAAAACTGTTTTTT.

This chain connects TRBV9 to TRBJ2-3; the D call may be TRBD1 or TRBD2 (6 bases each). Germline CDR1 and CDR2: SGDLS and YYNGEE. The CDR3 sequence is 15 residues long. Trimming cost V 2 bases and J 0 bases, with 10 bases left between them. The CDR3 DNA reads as TGTGCCAGCAGCGTTACGGGGGCTAGCACAGATACGCAGTATTTT. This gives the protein CASSVTGASTDTQYF.

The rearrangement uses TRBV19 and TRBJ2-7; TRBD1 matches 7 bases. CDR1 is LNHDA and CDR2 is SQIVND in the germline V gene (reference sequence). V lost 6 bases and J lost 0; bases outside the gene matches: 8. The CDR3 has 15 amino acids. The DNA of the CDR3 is TGTGCCAGTAGAAAGAGGGACAGCGACTCCTACGAGCAGTACTTC. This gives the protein CASRKRDSDSYEQYF.

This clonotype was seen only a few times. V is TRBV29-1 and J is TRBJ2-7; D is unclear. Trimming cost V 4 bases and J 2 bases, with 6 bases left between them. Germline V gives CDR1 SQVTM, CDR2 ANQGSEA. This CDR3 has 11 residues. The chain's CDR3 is CSVVDTYEQYF. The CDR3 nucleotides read TGCAGCGTTGTGGATACCTACGAGCAGTACTTC.

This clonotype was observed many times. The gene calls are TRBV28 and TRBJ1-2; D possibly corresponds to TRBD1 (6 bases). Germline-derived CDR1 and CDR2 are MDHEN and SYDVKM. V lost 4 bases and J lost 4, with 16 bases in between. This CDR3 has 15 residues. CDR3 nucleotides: TGTGCCAGCAGTTCCCCATGGACAGATTCCTATGGCTACACCTTC. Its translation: CASSSPWTDSYGYTF.

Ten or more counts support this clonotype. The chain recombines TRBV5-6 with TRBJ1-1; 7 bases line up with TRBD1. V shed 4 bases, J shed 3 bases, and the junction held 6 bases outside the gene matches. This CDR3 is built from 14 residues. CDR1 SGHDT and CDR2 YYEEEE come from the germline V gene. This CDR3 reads CASSRIDRDTEAFF. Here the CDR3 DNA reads TGTGCCAGCAGCCGTATCGACAGGGACACTGAAGCTTTCTTT.